The clone carrying this TCR beta chain was picked up many times. Its antigen is currently unknown. These data come from a study of human T cells and chemical hapten exposure. Study-level information: Per-sample TCR yields varied mainly from small pooled library volume differences. The study's findings and limits: Donors had alopecia, so their immune response may differ from healthy people's.

Trimming removed 3 bases from V and 4 bases from J, with 15 bases in between. Germline CDR1 is KGHSH and CDR2 is LQKENI. CDR3 length equals 15 residues. Indicated time point: patch test 2, 6 weeks after DPC sensitization. Treatment reported: therapeutic diphenylcyclopropenone sensitization with weekly scalp DPC. Unseparated into fractions, whole blood served as the source from which total RNA was extracted. It was the library that attached unique molecular identifiers to individual cDNA molecules. TCRdb reprocessed the RACE reads with MiXCR, giving one entry per CDR3 protein. The sample lists approximately 85,000 distinct CDR3 sequences, about a tenth occurring once.

This receptor was identified in a woman in her 30s with alopecia areata. Some clones in this sample may be carry-over from other donors' samples. The specimen comprised whole blood, sampled in connection with sensitization to the hapten diphenylcyclopropenone (DPC). The V gene is TRBV18, the J gene TRBJ1-2; the D is unclear. For the CDR3, the DNA is TGTGCCAGCTCACCGGAGCCCCGGAGGAGCTATGGCTACACCTTC. This codes for CASSPEPRRSYGYTF. The whole variable domain, filled in from reference TRBV18 and TRBJ1-2, reads NAGVMQNPRHLVRRRGQEARLRCSPMKGHSHVYWYRQLPEEGLKFMVYLQKENIIDESGMPKERFSAEFPKEGPSILRIQQVVRGDSAAYFCASSPEPRRSYGYTFGSGTRLTVV.